This TCR beta chain came from a study of identical twins. General observations from the study: Modeled out-of-frame TCR alpha sharing in monozygotic twins fell below observed levels.

Regarding this clonotype: What it binds is unknown.

Germline V lookup: CDR1 DFQATT, CDR2 SNEGSKA (reference sequence). The CDR3 is made up of 12 amino acids. V was trimmed by 6 bases and J by 1 base, leaving 9 bases between them. TCRdb re-called the 5' RACE reads with MiXCR, one entry per CDR3 protein. This sample has 400,000 to 550,000 distinct CDR3 sequences, with approximately 22% found just once. The same specimen was also included in a second study, on T cells expressing NK-cell markers. That paper adds: It was sorted CD3+CD56+NKG2C+, CD3+CD56+NKG2C- and CD3+CD56-NKG2C+ T cells that supplied the TCR beta repertoires. Seven of the eight sequenced donors were classified as HCMV-seropositive, and one was classified as seronegative. One observes that, in a few donors, these clonotypes were also the leading ones within the CD3+CD56-NKG2C+ fraction.

The chain is built from TRBV20-1 and TRBJ2-5; TRBD1 is a possible D gene (6 bases). This TCR came from a woman under 30 in good health. Sequenced input: CD4+ T cells sorted from blood. The CDR3: CSADRSQETQYF. Here the CDR3 DNA reads TGCAGTGCCGACAGGAGCCAAGAGACCCAGTACTTC.